Listed below are T cell receptor beta chains from one sample, sequenced in a study of blood T cell repertoires in COVID-19. Profiling relied on immunoSEQ multiplex PCR, and the TCRdb table lists in-frame clones only, not all of them. The data hold 250,000 or so clones, with 80% to 90% observed a single time. Material for sequencing was PBMCs or T cells enriched from blood (not recorded which). The receptors shown here come from a woman in her forties who had been exposed to COVID-19. The CDR3 runs from the conserved cysteine through the conserved F or W. D genes are given only for firm matches. Clone size, where shown, is once, few, many, or a class for clones that have expanded.

-	-	TRBV6-5	TRBJ1-1	CALRDMMNTEAFF	TGTGCCTTAAGGGACATGATGAACACTGAAGCTTTCTTT
-	TRBD1	TRBV6-6	TRBJ1-1	CASSPGQGARAAFF	TGTGCCAGCAGTCCAGGACAGGGGGCGCGAGCGGCTTTCTTT
few	-	TRBV4-3	TRBJ1-2	CASSQETGDYGYTF	TGCGCCAGCAGCCAAGAAACAGGTGACTATGGCTACACCTTC
-	-	TRBV3-1/TRBV3-2	TRBJ2-7	CASSQMGHRHEQYF	TGTGCCAGCAGCCAAATGGGACATCGACACGAGCAGTACTTC
-	TRBD1	TRBV19	TRBJ1-1	CASSTEGQIVNTEAFF	TGTGCCAGTAGTACGGAGGGACAGATAGTGAACACTGAAGCTTTCTTT
-	TRBD1	TRBV11-2	TRBJ1-4	CASSEQGLNEKLFF	TGTGCCAGCAGCGAACAGGGGCTCAATGAAAAACTGTTTTTT
-	TRBD1	TRBV6-5	TRBJ1-5	CASRGDRGGNQPQHF	TGTGCCAGCAGGGGCGACAGGGGTGGCAATCAGCCCCAGCATTTT
-	-	TRBV7-9	TRBJ1-4	CASSLNNRFQNEKLFF	TGTGCCAGCAGCTTAAATAACCGGTTTCAAAATGAAAAACTGTTTTTT
-	-	TRBV4-3	TRBJ1-1	CASSQAQGTNTEAFF	TGCGCCAGCAGCCAGGCACAGGGCACGAACACTGAAGCTTTCTTT
-	-	TRBV21-1	TRBJ2-5	CASSKLRGSAWAAQYF	TGTGCCAGCAGCAAATTGAGGGGGTCCGCCTGGGCGGCCCAGTACTTC